This T cell receptor beta chain was profiled in a study of T cells in localized non-small cell lung cancer. With respect to this clone: Its antigen is unknown.

Clones were read by immunoSEQ multiplex PCR, and TCRdb kept only the in-frame ones, dropping some. The data show approximately 29,000 clones, approximately 88% seen once. Findings and limits, study-wide: The highest T cell clonality was in uninvolved adjacent lung, above tumor.

V shed 5 bases and J shed 5 bases, with 15 bases lying between them. This CDR3 has 14 amino acids. Germline CDR1 is MDHEN and CDR2 is SYDVKM. This chain uses TRBV28 with TRBJ2-5; no definite D call. The sequenced sample was peripheral blood, obtained before any cancer treatment. This TCR derives from a male donor at least 60 years old with stage I lung adenocarcinoma. The CDR3 here is CASSNGQRSETQYF. The DNA for the CDR3 is TGTGCCAGCAGTAACGGTCAGAGGTCGGAGACCCAGTACTTC.